Listed here are 6 T cell receptor beta chains from one sample, sequenced in a study of blood T cell repertoires in COVID-19. Using immunoSEQ multiplex PCR, the repertoire was profiled, and TCRdb retains in-frame clones only, with some absent. The repertoire consists of around 150,000 clones, with 60% to 80% occurring once and the leading ten covering about 10%. Sequenced sample: peripheral blood. All receptors come from a man between 60 and 75 years old who had recovered from COVID-19.

The DNA of the CDR3 is TGTGCCAGTAGTGTTGACAGGTATCAGCCCCAGCATTTT. It translates to CASSVDRYQPQHF. The V gene is TRBV19, the J gene TRBJ1-5, with D tentatively TRBD1 (6 bases). With 5 bases removed from V and 5 bases from J, the gap between germline ends came to 10 bases. Germline CDR1 LNHDA, CDR2 SQIVND (reference sequence). The CDR3 is 13 residues long.

The rearrangement joins TRBV18 to TRBJ2-7, with D tentatively TRBD1 (6 bases). With 4 bases removed from V and 0 bases from J, the gap between germline ends came to 16 bases. In germline, CDR1 is KGHSH, CDR2 LQKENI. The CDR3 loop spans 16 amino acids. CDR3 nucleotide sequence: TGTGCCAGCTCACTATTGGACAGTCCCTCCTCCTACGAGCAGTACTTC. Residues: CASSLLDSPSSYEQYF.

This clone appeared a single time. The rearrangement joins TRBV3-1 (or the pseudogene TRBV3-2) to TRBJ2-4, with D perhaps matching TRBD2 (6 bases). CDR3 length: 13 amino acids. The V end lost 4 bases, the J end lost 8 bases, and 12 bases lay between the germline ends. Germline lookup yields CDR1 LGHDT and CDR2 YNNKEL (reference sequence). CDR3 in DNA: TGTGCCAGCAGCCGACACGGGGAGGACATTCAGTACTTC. Translated, it gives CASSRHGEDIQYF.

The chain's CDR3 is CASSLRDGNTIYF. The CDR3, as DNA: TGTGCCAGCAGCTTAAGAGATGGAAACACCATATATTTT. V and J are TRBV7-9 and TRBJ1-3; D is ambiguous. CDR1 is SEHNR and CDR2 is FQNEAQ in the germline V gene (reference sequence). The CDR3 is made up of 13 amino acids. Trimming stripped 2 bases from V and 3 bases from J, with 5 bases between.

This rearrangement joins TRBV2 to TRBJ1-1; tentatively, D is TRBD1 (6 bases). V was trimmed by 2 bases and J by 4 bases, leaving 14 bases between them. The CDR3 contains 15 residues. Germline values: CDR1 SNHLY, CDR2 FYNNEI. The DNA for the CDR3 is TGTGCCAGCAGTGAAATATTGGGAGGGGGCACTGAAGCTTTCTTT. It specifies CASSEILGGGTEAFF.

The chain joins TRBV4-2 to TRBJ2-5; TRBD2 matches at 13 bases. The CDR3 consists of 16 residues. Per germline, CDR1 LGHNA and CDR2 YNFKEQ. The J segment lost 5 bases and the V segment lost 2 bases, leaving 5 bases of the junction unmatched. CDR3 nucleotide sequence: TGTGCCAGCAGCCAAACTAGCGGGGGGGCCGATGAGACCCAGTACTTC. Its protein product is CASSQTSGGADETQYF.